Sequencing of this T cell receptor beta chain was carried out in a study of sequential checkpoint blockade in melanoma. For the study at large: DNA from 91 pretreatment tumor samples underwent TCRβ immunosequencing. Under 25 patients had matched tumor biopsies before treatment and at week 13 after nivolumab or ipilimumab alone.

This sample's treatment: randomized to nivolumab then ipilimumab (arm A) or the reverse (arm B). Details on this clone: What it binds is not known.

Overall study results and limits: Patients with week-13 increases in T-cell fraction and clonality benefited about 30 times more often.

Germline CDR1 and CDR2: MNHGY and SAAAGT. The CDR3 has 16 residues. Trimming took 5 bases from V and 5 from J, leaving 19 bases between them. Sequencing used immunoSEQ multiplex PCR; TCRdb keeps in-frame clones, though not all of them. Here the sample spans 6,000 or so clones, over 15% being singletons. The specimen was tumor tissue (inferred from file names), collected from a patient given nivolumab and ipilimumab in sequence. This chain uses TRBV6-8 with TRBJ2-1; D not certain. This sequence was found in a human donor with melanoma. CDR3 nucleotide sequence: TGTGCCAGCAGTCGTATTACGGACCACTACCACAATGAGCAGTTCTTC. Residues: CASSRITDHYHNEQFF.